These T cell receptor beta chains were read from a single sample in a study of CD8 T cells in ankylosing spondylitis. Using its own MiXCR run on the 5' RACE reads, TCRdb lists one record per CDR3 protein. The data contain 300,000 to 400,000 distinct CDR3 sequences, approximately 20% of them singletons. Material for sequencing was blood, either unsorted or a sorted T cell fraction (not recorded which). Every receptor here comes from a male donor with ankylosing spondylitis. Each CDR3 is given with its conserved first and last residue. A D gene is named only where the DNA matches it firmly. Clone size appears in some rows only: once, few, many, or a class for an expanded clone.

NA	TRBV4-2	few	TRBJ1-4	CASSHPGRPIGSEKLFF	TGTGCCAGCAGCCATCCGGGGCGCCCGATCGGAAGTGAAAAACTGTTTTTT
TRBD1	TRBV30	NA	TRBJ1-4	CAFLRDREEKLFF	TGTGCTTTTCTACGGGACAGGGAAGAAAAACTGTTTTTT
NA	TRBV9	NA	TRBJ2-1	CASSRDLGNEQFF	TGTGCCAGCTCAAGGGACCTCGGGAATGAGCAGTTCTTC
NA	TRBV18	few	TRBJ2-3	CASSPTIPSTDTQYF	TGTGCCAGCTCACCAACGATTCCTAGCACAGATACGCAGTATTTT
NA	TRBV10-3	NA	TRBJ2-1	CAISEYQDSTFNEQFF	TGTGCCATCAGTGAATACCAGGACTCGACCTTCAATGAGCAGTTCTTC
NA	TRBV19	few	TRBJ2-5	CASSQQGSVAQYF	TGTGCCAGTAGTCAACAGGGTTCGGTAGCCCAGTACTTC
NA	TRBV6-1	NA	TRBJ1-4	CASRTRGATNEKLFF	TGTGCCAGCAGGACCAGGGGTGCAACTAATGAAAAACTGTTTTTT
TRBD2	TRBV9	few	TRBJ2-1	CASSAGTSGEQFF	TGTGCCAGCAGCGCCGGGACTAGCGGTGAGCAGTTCTTC
NA	TRBV6-6	once	TRBJ1-5	CASSYDGVQPQHF	TGTGCCAGCAGTTACGATGGGGTCCAGCCCCAGCATTTT
TRBD1	TRBV4-1	many	TRBJ2-5	CASSQVQGAGETQYF	TGCGCCAGCAGCCAAGTACAGGGGGCAGGGGAGACCCAGTACTTC
NA	TRBV5-1	NA	TRBJ2-3	CASSLQTAPDTQYF	TGCGCCAGCAGCTTGCAAACAGCCCCAGATACGCAGTATTTT
TRBD2	TRBV28	few	TRBJ2-7	CASSLISGAYEQYF	TGTGCCAGCAGTTTAATTAGCGGGGCCTACGAGCAGTACTTC
TRBD2	TRBV11-2	NA	TRBJ2-2	CASSLTAGGINTGELFF	TGTGCCAGCAGCTTAACAGCGGGAGGGATAAACACCGGGGAGCTGTTTTTT
TRBD1	TRBV6-5	NA	TRBJ1-2	CASSYLDRVNGYTF	TGTGCCAGCAGTTACCTGGACAGGGTAAATGGCTACACCTTC
NA	TRBV5-1	NA	TRBJ2-7	CASSLGRPGGRNYEQYF	TGCGCCAGCAGCTTGGGACGACCCGGCGGCCGGAACTACGAGCAGTACTTC